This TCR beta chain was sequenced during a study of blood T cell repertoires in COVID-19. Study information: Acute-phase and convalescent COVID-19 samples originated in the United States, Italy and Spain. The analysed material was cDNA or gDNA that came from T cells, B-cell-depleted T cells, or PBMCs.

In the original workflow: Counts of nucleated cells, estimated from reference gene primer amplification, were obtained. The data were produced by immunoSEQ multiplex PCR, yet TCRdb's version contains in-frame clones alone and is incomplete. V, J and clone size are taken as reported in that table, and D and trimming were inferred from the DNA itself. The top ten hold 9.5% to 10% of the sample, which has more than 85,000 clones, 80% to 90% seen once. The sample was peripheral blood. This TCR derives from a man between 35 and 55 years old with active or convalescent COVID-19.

The CDR3 bases are TGTGCCAGCTCACCCGGAGGGAACACTGAAGCTTTCTTT. It translates to CASSPGGNTEAFF. The chain recombines TRBV18 with TRBJ1-1; D uncertain. Germline lookup yields CDR1 KGHSH and CDR2 LQKENI. There are 13 residues in the CDR3. Between the trimmed V and J ends, which lost 3 bases and 1 base, there was a span of 6 bases.